Below are 29 T cell receptor beta chains sequenced from a single sample in a study of early stage breast cancer tumors. Clones were read by immunoSEQ multiplex PCR, and TCRdb kept only the in-frame ones, dropping some. The table includes tens of thousands of clones, 85% to 95% detected once. Sequenced input: blood. The source is a person aged 70 to 79 with breast cancer.

CDR3 nucleotides: TGCGCCAGCAGCCAAGATCTTCCAGTTTTCTCTGGAAACACCATATATTTT. Translating gives CASSQDLPVFSGNTIYF. V gene TRBV4-3 combines with J gene TRBJ1-3; no definite D call. The V gene's germline CDR1 is LGHNA and CDR2 YSLEER. The V gene lost 0 bases and the J gene lost 0 bases, with 12 bases spanning the gap. The CDR3 contains 17 residues.

This clone was counted a single time. The chain carries TRBV5-1 and TRBJ2-5, with D perhaps matching TRBD2 (6 bases). The CDR3 totals 14 residues. V was shortened by 0 bases and J by 1 base, with 7 bases between the two germline ends. The germline V gene encodes CDR1 SGHRS and CDR2 YFSETQ. For the CDR3, the DNA is TGCGCCAGCAGCTTGGGGGGACTCCAAGAGACCCAGTACTTC. Its protein is CASSLGGLQETQYF. Full variable domain (missing parts from reference TRBV5-1 and TRBJ2-5): KAGVTQTPRYLIKTRGQQVTLSCSPISGHRSVSWYQQTPGQGLQFLFEYFSETQRNKGNFPGRFSGRQFSNSRSEMNVSTLELGDSALYLCASSLGGLQETQYFGPGTRLLVL.

CDR3 region: CASSVGMGQANTEAFF. As DNA, the CDR3 is TGTGCCAGCAGCGTAGGGATGGGACAGGCGAACACTGAAGCTTTCTTT. The chain links TRBV9 to TRBJ1-1; TRBD1 matches 8 bases. CDR1 and CDR2 from the germline V gene are SGDLS and YYNGEE. There are 16 residues in the CDR3. V was pared by 0 bases and J by 1 base, with 5 bases of the junction left unmatched.

V and J are TRBV11-2 and TRBJ1-5; no reliable D call. CDR1 is SGHAT, CDR2 FQNNGV, per germline. The CDR3 sequence is 14 residues long. V was shortened by 1 base and J by 4 bases, with 8 bases between the two germline ends. The CDR3 spells CASSLGTPNQPQHF. CDR3 sequence (DNA): TGTGCCAGCAGCTTAGGCACACCTAATCAGCCCCAGCATTTT.

The rearrangement joins TRBV18 to TRBJ1-1; unclear D gene. This CDR3 has 13 residues. The germline V and J ends were trimmed by 4 bases and 2 bases, with 8 bases remaining between them. Germline V lookup: CDR1 KGHSH, CDR2 LQKENI. In DNA form, the CDR3 reads TGTGCCAGCTCACTCCTAGATAACACTGAAGCTTTCTTT. This codes for CASSLLDNTEAFF.

The CDR3 reads CASSVVPSATANYGYTF. In nucleotides, the CDR3 is TGTGCCAGCAGCGTAGTTCCCTCGGCGACAGCAAACTATGGCTACACCTTC. J is TRBJ1-2 and V is TRBV9; D perhaps matches TRBD1 (5 bases). CDR1 SGDLS and CDR2 YYNGEE come from the germline V gene. The CDR3 has 17 amino acids. Trimming took 0 bases from V and 2 from J, leaving 17 bases between them.

The chain links TRBV7-9 to TRBJ2-3; 10 bases are shared with TRBD2. Germline-derived CDR1 and CDR2 are SEHNR and FQNEAQ (reference sequence). The CDR3 totals 15 residues. With V trimmed by 5 bases and J by 2 bases, 4 bases remained unmatched. The CDR3 DNA sequence: TGTGCCAGCAGCATTAGCGGGGGGTACACAGATACGCAGTATTTT. It specifies CASSISGGYTDTQYF.

The CDR3 nucleotides read TGTGCCAGCAGCTTGGCTAGCGGGGTTAACACCGGGGAGCTGTTTTTT. Translated: CASSLASGVNTGELFF. The chain is built from TRBV5-5 and TRBJ2-2; 9 bases line up with TRBD2. Germline V gives CDR1 SGHKS, CDR2 YYEKEE (reference sequence). V shed 0 bases, J shed 2 bases, and the junction held 2 bases outside the gene matches. The CDR3 length is 16 residues.

About this clone itself: The junction shows a germline mismatch at one end, possibly a read error. This chain uses TRBV7-7 with TRBJ2-1, with 8 bases fitting TRBD2. The CDR3 is 14 amino acids. CDR1 and CDR2 (germline): SSHAT, FNYEAQ (reference sequence). The CDR3 sequence: CASSLAGTYNEQFF. CDR3 nucleotides: TGTGCTAGCAGCTTAGCGGGGACATACAATGAGCAGTTCTTC.

The V call is TRBV13, the J call TRBJ1-2; D gene unclear. Germline V lookup: CDR1 PRHDT, CDR2 FYEKMQ (reference sequence). The V end was cut by 4 bases, the J end by 4 bases, with 10 bases between. The CDR3 spans 13 residues. CDR3 sequence: CASSSSRSYGYTF. CDR3 DNA sequence: TGTGCCAGCAGCTCGTCACGGAGCTATGGCTACACCTTC.

This rearrangement joins TRBV28 to TRBJ1-2; TRBD1 might be the D (6 bases). The V gene's germline CDR1 is MDHEN and CDR2 SYDVKM. Trimming took off 4 bases at V and 4 bases at J, with 13 bases between the two ends. The CDR3 runs to 14 residues. The DNA of the CDR3 is TGTGCCAGCAGTTCCCCTACAGGGACCTATGGCTACACCTTC. Protein product: CASSSPTGTYGYTF.

This chain connects TRBV5-1 to TRBJ2-7; 12 nucleotides align to TRBD2. The CDR3 consists of 15 residues. Germline V gives CDR1 SGHRS, CDR2 YFSETQ. After removal of 3 bases from V and 3 bases from J, the junction contained 4 bases not matched to a gene. The DNA of the CDR3 is TGCGCCAGCAGCTCTAGCGGGAGGGTTGGCTACGAGCAGTACTTC. It yields the protein CASSSSGRVGYEQYF.

This sequence joins TRBV7-9 and TRBJ1-2; no definite D call. The germline V and J ends were trimmed by 4 bases and 4 bases, with 10 bases remaining between them. CDR1 is SEHNR, CDR2 FQNEAQ, per germline (reference sequence). The CDR3 runs 13 residues. The DNA for the CDR3 is TGTGCCAGCAGCTCTGGACTCTTCTATGGCTACACCTTC. Protein product: CASSSGLFYGYTF.

This chain links TRBV18 with TRBJ2-3, with 10 bases aligning to TRBD2. The germline CDR1 and CDR2 sequences are KGHSH and LQKENI. V lost 4 bases to trimming and J lost 2 bases; unmatched junction nucleotides: 6. This CDR3 region has 16 residues. CDR3 coding DNA: TGTGCCAGCTCACTCAGGCTAGCGGGGGCCACAGATACGCAGTATTTT. It translates to CASSLRLAGATDTQYF.

This sequence joins TRBV9 and TRBJ1-1; 12 bases are shared with TRBD1. Germline assignment: CDR1 SGDLS and CDR2 YYNGEE. This CDR3 spans 15 amino acids. Trimming cost V 4 bases and J 7 bases; bases outside gene matches: 8. CDR3 sequence reads: CASSSPGQGAGEAFF. The CDR3 DNA follows: TGTGCCAGCAGCTCCCCGGGACAGGGGGCGGGTGAAGCTTTCTTT. Full variable domain (remainder filled in from reference TRBV9 and TRBJ1-1): DSGVTQTPKHLITATGQRVTLRCSPRSGDLSVYWYQQSLDQGLQFLIQYYNGEERAKGNILERFSAQQFPDLHSELNLSSLELGDSALYFCASSSPGQGAGEAFFGQGTRLTVV.

This chain connects TRBV6-1 to TRBJ1-5, with D possibly matching TRBD1 (5 bases). V lost 0 bases to trimming and J lost 7 bases, with 13 bases between them. The CDR3 consists of 15 residues. Per germline, CDR1 MNHNS and CDR2 SASEGT. As DNA, the CDR3 is TGTGCCAGCAGTGAAGCAGGGGCAGTGAGGCAGCCCCAGCATTTT. It encodes CASSEAGAVRQPQHF.

The rearrangement links TRBV11-2 to TRBJ1-2; 7 nucleotides line up with TRBD1. This CDR3 has 16 amino acids. J was trimmed by 3 bases and V by 5 bases; bases with no gene match: 12. Germline CDR1 is SGHAT and CDR2 is FQNNGV. The CDR3 DNA sequence: TGTGCCAGCAGCGTGGGACAGAATAGCGGGGACTATGGCTACACCTTC. It yields the protein CASSVGQNSGDYGYTF. The complete variable domain, with remaining parts taken from reference TRBV11-2 and TRBJ1-2, reads EAGVAQSPRYKIIEKRQSVAFWCNPISGHATLYWYQQILGQGPKLLIQFQNNGVVDDSQLPKDRFSAERLKGVDSTLKIQPAKLEDSAVYLCASSVGQNSGDYGYTFGSGTRLTVV.

The chain is built from TRBV7-3 and TRBJ2-1; tentative D call: TRBD1 (5 bases). Germline V lookup: CDR1 SGHTA, CDR2 FQGTGA. V was pared by 5 bases and J by 1 base, with 15 bases between. The CDR3 totals 16 residues. The CDR3 nucleotides are TGTGCCAGCAGCGATTCCCTCAGGGCTTCCTACAATGAGCAGTTCTTC. Protein product: CASSDSLRASYNEQFF. Drawing the rest from reference TRBV7-3 and TRBJ2-1, the complete variable domain is GAGVSQTPSNKVTEKGKYVELRCDPISGHTALYWYRQSLGQGPEFLIYFQGTGAADDSGLPNDRFFAVRPEGSVSTLKIQRTERGDSAVYLCASSDSLRASYNEQFFGPGTRLTVL.

The chain employs TRBV18 and TRBJ2-7; TRBD1 is a possible D gene (5 bases). This CDR3 is 15 amino acids long. CDR1 is KGHSH, CDR2 LQKENI, per germline. V was pared by 2 bases and J by 0 bases, with 11 bases between. CDR3 region: CASSPIQVPSYEQYF. CDR3 DNA sequence: TGTGCCAGCTCACCAATACAGGTGCCCTCCTACGAGCAGTACTTC.

The chain joins TRBV27 to TRBJ2-7; 9 bases are a match to TRBD2. Looked up from germline, CDR1 is MNHEY and CDR2 is SMNVEV (reference sequence). J lost 4 bases, V lost 6 bases, and 10 bases had no gene match. The CDR3 is 15 residues long. CDR3 DNA: TGTGCCAGCAGGCTTAGCGGGGGAACCTGGTACGAGCAGTACTTC. Translating gives CASRLSGGTWYEQYF.

The chain uses TRBV2 and TRBJ1-1; 10 nucleotides agree with TRBD1. Germline lookup yields CDR1 SNHLY and CDR2 FYNNEI. There are 19 residues in the CDR3. The J segment lost 1 base and the V segment lost 7 bases, leaving 18 bases of the junction unmatched. CDR3 residues: CASTKFLLGQGLWNTEAFF. In DNA form, the CDR3 reads TGTGCCAGCACCAAATTCCTCCTGGGACAGGGGCTTTGGAACACTGAAGCTTTCTTT.

Only a few counts were recorded for this clone. The chain links TRBV7-9 to TRBJ2-1, with TRBD1 identical over 8 bases. From germline, CDR1 is SEHNR and CDR2 FQNEAQ (reference sequence). J gave up 9 bases and V 5 bases, and 12 bases lay outside the gene matches. The CDR3 runs to 15 residues. CDR3 sequence: CASSPQGASGGEQFF. The CDR3 DNA reads TGTGCCAGCAGCCCCCAGGGGGCCTCTGGGGGTGAGCAGTTCTTC.

The J gene is TRBJ2-3, the V gene TRBV2; no clear D. CDR3 length: 13 residues. Trimming removed 6 bases at V and 0 bases at J, with 7 bases between. Germline V gene lookup returns CDR1 SNHLY and CDR2 FYNNEI. The CDR3 protein is CASRTTSTDTQYF. The CDR3 nucleotides read TGTGCCAGCAGAACGACTAGCACAGATACGCAGTATTTT.

V usage is TRBV7-9 and J usage is TRBJ1-6, with D unclear. From germline, CDR1 is SEHNR and CDR2 FQNEAQ (reference sequence). The ends were cut back, 1 base at V and 9 bases at J, with 7 bases in the middle. The CDR3 has 13 residues. The DNA for the CDR3 is TGTGCCAGCAGCTTAGATTCAGGTTCACCCCTCCACTTT. Protein: CASSLDSGSPLHF.

As concerns this clone: Other nucleotide sequences from this sample produce the same CDR3. This chain joins TRBV7-7 and TRBJ2-5; D may be TRBD2 (5 bases). V dropped 2 bases and J dropped 4 bases, with 8 bases sitting between them. The CDR3 spans 13 residues. The germline gives CDR1 SSHAT, CDR2 FNYEAQ (reference sequence). The CDR3 nucleotides read TGTGCCAGCAGCTTAAACCGGGGAGAGACCCAGTACTTC. Amino acids: CASSLNRGETQYF. Full variable domain (outside the CDR3, taken from reference TRBV7-7 and TRBJ2-5): GAGVSQSPRYKVTKRGQDVTLRCDPISSHATLYWYQQALGQGPEFLTYFNYEAQPDKSGLPSDRFSAERPEGSISTLTIQRTEQRDSAMYRCASSLNRGETQYFGPGTRLLVL.

The J gene is TRBJ1-5, the V gene TRBV6-6; TRBD1 matches 8 bases. V lost 6 bases and J lost 5; bases outside the gene matches: 3. The CDR3 is made up of 13 amino acids. Looked up from germline, CDR1 is MNHNY and CDR2 is SVGAGI (reference sequence). The CDR3 nucleotides are TGTGCCAGCAGGTTGACAGGGGATCAGCCCCAGCATTTT. Its translation: CASRLTGDQPQHF.

A single count supports this clone. This rearrangement joins TRBV4-3 to TRBJ2-5, with TRBD1 as a possible D gene (6 bases). Trimming took off 4 bases at V and 0 bases at J, with 18 bases between the two ends. Germline V lookup: CDR1 LGHNA, CDR2 YSLEER. The CDR3 spans 17 residues. The CDR3 reads CASSPNYRVRDQETQYF. CDR3 bases: TGCGCCAGCAGCCCGAATTACAGGGTGAGGGACCAAGAGACCCAGTACTTC.

V gene TRBV5-1 combines with J gene TRBJ1-2, with D possibly TRBD1 on 5 matching bases. Looked up from germline, CDR1 is SGHRS and CDR2 is YFSETQ. The CDR3 has 16 amino acids. Between the trimmed V and J ends, which lost 0 bases and 3 bases, there was a span of 15 bases. For the CDR3, the DNA is TGCGCCAGCAGCTTGGCCCCGACAGTGAAGGACTATGGCTACACCTTC. It translates to CASSLAPTVKDYGYTF.

This clone was found once. J is TRBJ1-5 and V is TRBV5-6, with D uncertain. Looked up from germline, CDR1 is SGHDT and CDR2 is YYEEEE. The CDR3 totals 14 residues. Between the trimmed V and J ends, which lost 4 bases and 3 bases, there was a span of 11 bases. The CDR3 coding sequence is TGTGCCAGCAGCCCCCAGCGGGCCAATCAGCCCCAGCATTTT. Translation gives CASSPQRANQPQHF.